The 19 T cell receptor beta chains reported below all come from one sample, sequenced in a study of blood T cell repertoires in COVID-19. Profiling relied on immunoSEQ multiplex PCR, and the TCRdb table lists in-frame clones only, not all of them. The data hold around 370,000 clones, with 88% observed a single time. The specimen sequenced was peripheral blood. These receptors were taken from a woman in her seventies with COVID-19, enrolled during active disease.

The V and J genes are TRBV5-1 and TRBJ2-5; 8 bases line up with TRBD2. Looked up from germline, CDR1 is SGHRS and CDR2 is YFSETQ. The CDR3 is 15 residues long. Trimming at V came to 0 bases and at J to 2 bases, leaving 3 bases not matched to a gene. The CDR3 nucleotides are TGCGCCAGCAGCTTGGAGACGGGGGGGCAAGAGACCCAGTACTTC. This gives the protein CASSLETGGQETQYF.

The CDR3 sequence is CASSQTSGGSYEQYF. The CDR3 DNA follows: TGTGCCAGCAGCCAAACTAGCGGGGGTTCCTACGAGCAGTACTTC. The chain is built from TRBV4-2 and TRBJ2-7; TRBD2 agrees at 11 bases. Germline V gene sequence: CDR1 LGHNA, CDR2 YNFKEQ. Trimming at V came to 2 bases and at J to 1 base, leaving 1 base not matched to a gene. The CDR3 extends over 15 amino acids.

The J gene is TRBJ2-2, the V gene TRBV7-2; TRBD2 matches at 7 bases. Germline V gives CDR1 SGHTA, CDR2 FQGNSA. The J segment lost 4 bases and the V segment lost 1 base, leaving 12 bases of the junction unmatched. The CDR3 sequence is 18 residues long. The CDR3 sequence: CASSLVPIGGLSTGELFF. CDR3 nucleotides: TGTGCCAGCAGCTTAGTCCCTATCGGGGGGTTGAGCACCGGGGAGCTGTTTTTT.

This chain connects TRBV5-1 to TRBJ1-1, with D perhaps TRBD1 (5 bases). CDR1 and CDR2 (germline): SGHRS, YFSETQ. Trimming left V 4 bases short and J 1 base short, with 11 bases between. The CDR3 covers 14 residues. CDR3 nucleotides: TGCGCCAGCAGCCCCTGGCAGGGGAACACTGAAGCTTTCTTT. Translating it yields CASSPWQGNTEAFF.

The chain has TRBV6-5 and TRBJ2-1, with 8 positions matching TRBD2. The CDR3 has 14 amino acids. Germline values: CDR1 MNHEY, CDR2 SVGAGI. The V and J ends lost 4 bases and 4 bases, in that order; junction bases with no gene match: 3. The CDR3 sequence is CASSFAGGYNEQFF. In DNA form, the CDR3 reads TGTGCCAGCAGTTTTGCGGGGGGATACAATGAGCAGTTCTTC.

The chain joins TRBV28 to TRBJ1-4; D call uncertain. The CDR3 is 15 residues long. With 2 bases removed from V and 3 bases from J, the gap between germline ends came to 10 bases. Germline V lookup: CDR1 MDHEN, CDR2 SYDVKM. The CDR3 is CASSLRTPPNEKLFF. The CDR3 coding sequence is TGTGCCAGCAGTTTACGTACACCCCCTAATGAAAAACTGTTTTTT.

This chain links TRBV24-1 with TRBJ2-7; D is unclear. The V end lost 0 bases, the J end lost 4 bases, and 6 bases lay between the germline ends. The CDR3 runs 13 residues. Germline V gene data show CDR1 as KGHDR and CDR2 as SFDVKD. DNA for the CDR3: TGTGCCACCAGTGATTTGTACGGGTACGAGCAGTACTTC. Amino acid sequence: CATSDLYGYEQYF.

The chain combines TRBV29-1 with TRBJ1-1; D is unclear. This CDR3 has 11 residues. Between the trimmed V and J ends, which lost 4 bases and 5 bases, there was a span of 8 bases. Germline CDR1 and CDR2: SQVTM and ANQGSEA. CDR3 amino acids: CSVGVPTEAFF. DNA for the CDR3: TGCAGCGTTGGTGTCCCAACTGAAGCTTTCTTT.

The chain recombines TRBV7-8 with TRBJ2-1, with 7 bases that match TRBD1. Germline V gene data show CDR1 as SGHVS and CDR2 as FQNEAQ. The J segment lost 2 bases and the V segment lost 4 bases, leaving 5 bases of the junction unmatched. The CDR3 loop spans 15 amino acids. CDR3 sequence: CASSSSGTAYNEQFF. CDR3 in DNA: TGTGCCAGCAGCTCGTCCGGGACAGCCTACAATGAGCAGTTCTTC.

This clone has only one observation. The chain uses TRBV6-2 or TRBV6-3 and TRBJ2-7, with a possible D match to TRBD2 (6 bases). This CDR3 has 14 residues. Germline values: CDR1 MNHEY, CDR2 SVGEGT. V was clipped by 2 bases and J by 4 bases, with 12 bases between them. The CDR3 sequence is CASSYRAGLYEQYF. In DNA form, the CDR3 reads TGTGCCAGCAGTTACCGGGCGGGGCTGTACGAGCAGTACTTC.

The rearrangement joins TRBV7-9 to TRBJ2-1, with D possibly matching TRBD1 (6 bases). The V end lost 0 bases, the J end lost 7 bases, and 10 bases lay between the germline ends. Per germline, CDR1 SEHNR and CDR2 FQNEAQ (reference sequence). The CDR3 is made up of 14 amino acids. The CDR3 reads CASSLANRENEQFF. The DNA of the CDR3 is TGTGCCAGCAGCTTAGCGAACAGGGAGAATGAGCAGTTCTTC. The variable domain in full, with the rest retrieved from reference TRBV7-9 and TRBJ2-1, is DTGVSQNPRHKITKRGQNVTFRCDPISEHNRLYWYRQTLGQGPEFLTYFQNEAQLEKSRLLSDRFSAERPKGSFSTLEIQRTEQGDSAMYLCASSLANRENEQFFGPGTRLTVL.

The chain is built from TRBV10-3 and TRBJ2-5; 9 positions match TRBD2. With 8 bases clipped from V and 5 bases from J, the junction kept 9 bases outside the gene matches. The CDR3 covers 14 residues. From germline, CDR1 is ENHRY and CDR2 SYGVKD. CDR3 protein: CAISGGTSSETQYF. CDR3 DNA sequence: TGTGCCATCTCAGGCGGGACTAGCAGTGAGACCCAGTACTTC.

The chain recombines TRBV24-1 with TRBJ1-1; TRBD1 aligns across 12 bases. CDR1 is KGHDR and CDR2 is SFDVKD in the germline V gene. V shed 5 bases and J 4 bases; nucleotides not matched to a gene: 7. This CDR3 has 16 amino acids. In nucleotides, the CDR3 is TGTGCCACCAGTGGGCGTGGGACAGGGGGCGTCACTGAAGCTTTCTTT. This sequence encodes CATSGRGTGGVTEAFF.

The chain recombines TRBV5-6 with TRBJ1-2; D gene uncertain. V lost 2 bases and J lost 2, with 13 bases in between. This CDR3 is 15 amino acids long. Germline CDR1 reads SGHDT; CDR2 reads YYEEEE. CDR3 amino acids: CASSFRENLNYGYTF. In DNA form, the CDR3 reads TGTGCCAGCAGCTTTCGGGAAAACCTAAACTATGGCTACACCTTC.

This sequence joins TRBV10-3 and TRBJ2-7; tentatively, D is TRBD1 (5 bases). The germline CDR1 and CDR2 sequences are ENHRY and SYGVKD. Trimming took off 3 bases at V and 0 bases at J, with 9 bases between the two ends. The CDR3 is made up of 14 amino acids. CDR3: CAISEGAYSYEQYF. Written as DNA, the CDR3 is TGTGCCATCAGTGAAGGGGCCTACTCCTACGAGCAGTACTTC.

This sequence joins TRBV18 and TRBJ2-7; 9 bases line up with TRBD1. With 1 base clipped from V and 4 bases from J, the junction kept 5 bases outside the gene matches. Germline-derived CDR1 and CDR2 are KGHSH and LQKENI. The CDR3 totals 15 residues. This chain's CDR3 is CASSPRGTGIYEQYF. The CDR3 coding sequence is TGTGCCAGCTCACCACGTGGGACAGGGATTTACGAGCAGTACTTC. Using reference TRBV18 and TRBJ2-7 for the parts outside the CDR3, the full variable domain is NAGVMQNPRHLVRRRGQEARLRCSPMKGHSHVYWYRQLPEEGLKFMVYLQKENIIDESGMPKERFSAEFPKEGPSILRIQQVVRGDSAAYFCASSPRGTGIYEQYFGPGTRLTVT.

This chain joins TRBV5-5 and TRBJ2-5; D may be TRBD2 (5 bases). V was shortened by 6 bases and J by 1 base, with 10 bases between the two germline ends. Germline lookup yields CDR1 SGHKS and CDR2 YYEKEE (reference sequence). CDR3 length: 13 residues. CDR3 sequence (DNA): TGTGCCAGCACCTCTAGCTTCCAAGAGACCCAGTACTTC. This sequence encodes CASTSSFQETQYF.

V and J are TRBV11-2 and TRBJ1-2, with TRBD1 matching over 9 bases. V lost 4 bases to trimming and J lost 5 bases; unmatched junction nucleotides: 11. CDR1 SGHAT and CDR2 FQNNGV come from the germline V gene. The CDR3 is 16 residues long. The CDR3 DNA reads TGTGCCAGCAGCTCCTATAACAGGGGGCGGATTTATGGCTACACCTTC. Its translation is CASSSYNRGRIYGYTF.

This clone has a single count. The chain couples TRBV4-3 to TRBJ2-1; 7 bases match TRBD2. The ends lost 0 bases at V and 0 bases at J; junction bases unmatched: 8. This CDR3 is built from 18 residues. The germline CDR1 and CDR2 sequences are LGHNA and YSLEER. This chain's CDR3 is CASSQDISSGSSYNEQFF. The CDR3 DNA reads as TGCGCCAGCAGCCAAGATATCTCTAGCGGCAGCTCCTACAATGAGCAGTTCTTC.